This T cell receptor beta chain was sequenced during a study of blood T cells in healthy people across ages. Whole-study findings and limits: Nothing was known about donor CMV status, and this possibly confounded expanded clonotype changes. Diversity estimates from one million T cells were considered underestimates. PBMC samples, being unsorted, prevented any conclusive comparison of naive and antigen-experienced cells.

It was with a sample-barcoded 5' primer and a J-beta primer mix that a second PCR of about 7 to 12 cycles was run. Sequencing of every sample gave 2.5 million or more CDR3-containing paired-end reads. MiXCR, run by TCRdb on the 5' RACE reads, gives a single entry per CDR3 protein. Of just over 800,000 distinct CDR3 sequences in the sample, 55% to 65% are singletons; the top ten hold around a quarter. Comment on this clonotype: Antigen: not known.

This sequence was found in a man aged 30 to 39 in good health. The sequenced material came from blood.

CDR3 DNA: TGTGCCAGCAGTTACTTTAGGGACAGGGCCCACAATGAGCAGTTCTTC. This translates into CASSYFRDRAHNEQFF. This sequence joins TRBV6-2 or TRBV6-3 and TRBJ2-1, with 9 bases fitting TRBD1. The CDR3 extends over 16 amino acids. V trimming: 1 base; J trimming: 5 bases; junction bases outside the gene matches: 6. Germline V gene data show CDR1 as MNHEY and CDR2 as SVGEGT.